This T cell receptor beta chain was recorded in a study of a mutant IDH1 vaccine in newly diagnosed glioma. Whole-study findings and limits: Pseudoprogression seemed unrelated to changes in top peripheral T cell clonotypes.

A remark on this clone: Its antigen is not known.

Data came from immunoSEQ multiplex PCR; TCRdb stores just in-frame clones and leaves some out. This sample yields around 40,000 clones, of which about 80% are seen a single time; around 20% belongs to the top ten. Indicated time point: week 47, end of study. Doses comprised 300 ug of mutant IDH1 20-mer peptide each, plus topical imiquimod. Germline V gene lookup returns CDR1 SGDLS and CDR2 YYNGEE. V lost 0 bases to trimming and J lost 3 bases, with 6 bases between them. The CDR3 length is 13 residues. This TCR came from a man aged 18 to 30 with glioma. Some clones in this sample may be carry-over from other donors' samples. The material sequenced was PBMCs, taken from a glioma patient whose treatment included an IDH1 peptide vaccine. V usage is TRBV9 and J usage is TRBJ1-1; no reliable D call. The CDR3 region is CASSVDGDTEAFF. CDR3 sequence (DNA): TGTGCCAGCAGCGTAGATGGGGACACTGAAGCTTTCTTT.